Below, 20 T cell receptor beta chains from the same sample are listed, as sequenced in a study of cytomegalovirus exposure and HLA in healthy donors (dated by TCRdb to between 2016 and 2019). The method behind the library was the immunoSEQ multiplex PCR assay. For the multiplex PCR, a mixture combining 60 forward primers for TCR Vbeta segments and 13 reverse primers for TCR Jbeta segments was used. TCRdb obtained this table from immuneACCESS and retained in-frame rearrangements with V and J assigned. These tables miss some clones; where compared with another copy, unresolved V genes account for less than half of the shortfall, and the remainder is unexplained. The sample table holds under 100,000 clones, of which about 76% were seen once. The ten largest clones represent roughly 8% of the sample. The sample taken for sequencing was PBMCs. The origin of the receptors is a human donor in good health.

This clone was picked up a small number of times. The J gene is TRBJ2-7, the V gene TRBV25-1; D unclear. Germline loops: CDR1 MGHDK, CDR2 SYGVNS. CDR3 length equals 12 residues. Trimming removed 3 bases at V and 7 bases at J, with 10 bases between. CDR3 sequence reads: CASSDINREQYF. The CDR3 coding sequence is TGTGCCAGCAGTGATATTAACCGGGAGCAGTACTTC.

V and J are TRBV6-5 and TRBJ2-1; 8 bases are shared with TRBD1. This CDR3 contains 15 residues. Germline lookup yields CDR1 MNHEY and CDR2 SVGAGI. The ends lost 6 bases at V and 3 bases at J; junction bases unmatched: 7. CDR3 in amino acids: CASRRRGQGYNEQFF. DNA for the CDR3: TGTGCCAGCAGACGAAGAGGACAGGGCTACAATGAGCAGTTCTTC.

DNA for the CDR3: TGTGCCAGCAGCTTAGCGCTGGAGTACGAGCAGTACTTC. As protein: CASSLALEYEQYF. This chain joins TRBV7-7 and TRBJ2-7; D is undetermined. Germline values: CDR1 SSHAT, CDR2 FNYEAQ (reference sequence). The V gene lost 0 bases and the J gene lost 4 bases, with 7 bases spanning the gap. This CDR3 comprises 13 residues.

The V gene is TRBV5-1, the J gene TRBJ2-5, with a possible D match to TRBD1 (6 bases). The last part of the DNA fits TRBJ2-7 better; the J call may be wrong. Looked up from germline, CDR1 is SGHRS and CDR2 is YFSETQ. This CDR3 region has 16 residues. As DNA, the CDR3 is TGCGCCAGCAGCTCGCGCCCTGGGCAGACAGGCTACGAGCAGTACTTC. It yields the protein CASSSRPGQTGYEQYF.

The rearrangement links TRBV7-6 to TRBJ1-5, with TRBD1 matching 9 bases. The CDR3 is 17 residues long. V dropped 0 bases and J dropped 7; count of bases not matched to a gene: 10. Germline CDR1 reads SGHVS; CDR2 reads FNYEAQ. DNA of the CDR3: TGTGCCAGCAGCTTAGCGATAGGGGACAGGGCCTTGCAGCCCCAGCATTTT. Protein: CASSLAIGDRALQPQHF.

CDR3 nucleotides: TGTGCCAGCAGCTTAGACAGGGCAACTGGCTACACCTTC. As protein: CASSLDRATGYTF. This sequence joins TRBV11-2 and TRBJ1-2, with D possibly matching TRBD1 (5 bases). The CDR3 is 13 amino acids. Germline-derived CDR1 and CDR2 are SGHAT and FQNNGV. V was shortened by 0 bases and J by 7 bases, with 9 bases between the two germline ends. Drawing the rest from reference TRBV11-2 and TRBJ1-2, the complete variable domain is EAGVAQSPRYKIIEKRQSVAFWCNPISGHATLYWYQQILGQGPKLLIQFQNNGVVDDSQLPKDRFSAERLKGVDSTLKIQPAKLEDSAVYLCASSLDRATGYTFGSGTRLTVV.

The V gene is TRBV6-6, the J gene TRBJ2-3; TRBD1 matches at 7 bases. The germline V gene has CDR1 MNHNY and CDR2 SVGAGI (reference sequence). The CDR3 consists of 14 residues. V gave up 5 bases and J gave up 2 bases; unmatched junction bases: 4. DNA of the CDR3: TGTGCCAGCAGTGCAACAGGGGACACAGATACGCAGTATTTT. It codes for CASSATGDTDTQYF.

The chain couples TRBV19 to TRBJ1-2; D uncertain. With 6 bases removed from V and 5 bases from J, the gap between germline ends came to 10 bases. The CDR3 has 12 residues. Germline values: CDR1 LNHDA, CDR2 SQIVND (reference sequence). In DNA form, the CDR3 reads TGTGCCAGTAGATCGGGTGTTTATGGCTACACCTTC. Its translation: CASRSGVYGYTF.

This clone was detected only once. This chain uses TRBV18 with TRBJ1-4, with 9 nucleotides matching TRBD1. CDR3 length equals 15 residues. Trimming took 3 bases from V and 5 from J; bases not matched to a gene: 4. The germline CDR1 and CDR2 sequences are KGHSH and LQKENI. The CDR3 reads CASSPGTGYNEKLFF. As DNA, the CDR3 is TGTGCCAGCTCACCGGGGACAGGGTACAATGAAAAACTGTTTTTT. The variable domain in full, with the rest retrieved from reference TRBV18 and TRBJ1-4, is NAGVMQNPRHLVRRRGQEARLRCSPMKGHSHVYWYRQLPEEGLKFMVYLQKENIIDESGMPKERFSAEFPKEGPSILRIQQVVRGDSAAYFCASSPGTGYNEKLFFGSGTQLSVL.

For the CDR3, the DNA is TGCGCCAGCACTGACAACTCGGGACATATCCAAGAGACCCAGTACTTC. This encodes CASTDNSGHIQETQYF. The chain carries TRBV5-1 and TRBJ2-5, with D perhaps TRBD1 (6 bases). V lost 6 bases, J lost 1 base, and 19 bases lay in between. The germline V gene has CDR1 SGHRS and CDR2 YFSETQ. This CDR3 is built from 16 residues. The full variable domain, with the rest looked up from reference TRBV5-1 and TRBJ2-5, is KAGVTQTPRYLIKTRGQQVTLSCSPISGHRSVSWYQQTPGQGLQFLFEYFSETQRNKGNFPGRFSGRQFSNSRSEMNVSTLELGDSALYLCASTDNSGHIQETQYFGPGTRLLVL.

This clone has just a few counts. This rearrangement joins TRBV2 to TRBJ2-2, with TRBD2 as a possible D gene (5 bases). Trimming took 6 bases from V and 6 from J, leaving 17 bases between them. The CDR3 has 15 amino acids. Germline CDR1 is SNHLY and CDR2 is FYNNEI. CDR3 protein: CASSSGFTAPGELFF. CDR3 nucleotides: TGTGCCAGCAGCTCGGGGTTTACCGCTCCCGGGGAGCTGTTTTTT.

The chain couples TRBV5-4 to TRBJ1-2; D possibly corresponds to TRBD1 (6 bases). From germline, CDR1 is SGHNT and CDR2 YYREEE (reference sequence). V was pared by 4 bases and J by 3 bases, with 13 bases between. The CDR3 covers 14 residues. The CDR3 DNA sequence: TGTGCCAGCAGCATAGGACAGAGAGACTATGGCTACACCTTC. Protein product: CASSIGQRDYGYTF.

The rearrangement joins TRBV21-1 to TRBJ1-1; the D call of TRBD1 is as the table states it, not checked on the DNA. TRBV21-1 is termed a pseudogene. This CDR3 region has 13 residues. CDR3 coding DNA: TGTGCCAGCAGCCAGGGGCTTGGGGCGGAGACTTTCTTT. The encoded protein is CASSQGLGAETFF.

The V gene is TRBV5-1, the J gene TRBJ1-1; 11 bases align to TRBD1. This CDR3 has 15 amino acids. Germline trimming cut 2 bases from V and 6 bases from J; bases unmatched to any gene: 6. Germline loops: CDR1 SGHRS, CDR2 YFSETQ. CDR3 nucleotides: TGCGCCAGCAGCTTTCTCGGGACAGGGGGAGCTGAAGCTTTCTTT. Protein sequence: CASSFLGTGGAEAFF.

This chain uses TRBV11-2 with TRBJ2-1, with D possibly matching TRBD2 (6 bases). CDR3 length: 15 amino acids. CDR1 is SGHAT and CDR2 is FQNNGV in the germline V gene. Trimming took off 5 bases at V and 4 bases at J, with 15 bases between the two ends. CDR3: CASSGSASVYNEQFF. In nucleotides, the CDR3 is TGTGCCAGCAGCGGATCCGCTAGCGTTTACAATGAGCAGTTCTTC. The entire variable domain, with the rest obtained from reference TRBV11-2 and TRBJ2-1, is as follows: EAGVAQSPRYKIIEKRQSVAFWCNPISGHATLYWYQQILGQGPKLLIQFQNNGVVDDSQLPKDRFSAERLKGVDSTLKIQPAKLEDSAVYLCASSGSASVYNEQFFGPGTRLTVL.

The genes are TRBV2 and TRBJ1-2, with a possible D match to TRBD1 (6 bases). Looked up from germline, CDR1 is SNHLY and CDR2 is FYNNEI. There are 14 residues in the CDR3. Trimming took 4 bases from V and 4 from J, leaving 13 bases between them. CDR3 DNA sequence: TGTGCCAGCAGTGCACGGGGGGCCCCCTATGGCTACACCTTC. This translates into CASSARGAPYGYTF.

V gene TRBV4-3 combines with J gene TRBJ2-5; 7 bases are a match to TRBD2. The J call may be incorrect, as the DNA end agrees better with TRBJ2-7. CDR3 size: 15 residues. From germline, CDR1 is LGHNA and CDR2 YSLEER. CDR3 amino acids: CASSQVSGRWDEQYF. For the CDR3, the DNA is TGCGCCAGCAGCCAAGTCTCCGGGAGGTGGGACGAGCAGTACTTC.

The chain recombines TRBV6-6 with TRBJ2-1; 7 bases are a match to TRBD1. With 2 bases clipped from V and 3 bases from J, the junction kept 4 bases outside the gene matches. Looked up from germline, CDR1 is MNHNY and CDR2 is SVGAGI (reference sequence). This CDR3 has 15 residues. CDR3: CASSYGDSVYNEQFF. The CDR3 region has the DNA TGTGCCAGCAGTTACGGGGACAGTGTCTACAATGAGCAGTTCTTC.

This chain links TRBV10-3 with TRBJ2-6, with 7 nucleotides matching TRBD1. The CDR3 spans 16 residues. Germline CDR1 is ENHRY and CDR2 is SYGVKD. Losses at the gene ends were 4 bases for V and 0 bases for J; bases not matched to a gene: 3. The CDR3 DNA sequence: TGTGCCATCAGTGGGACAGGAGACTCTGGGGCCAACGTCCTGACTTTC. The encoded protein is CAISGTGDSGANVLTF.

The chain recombines TRBV7-2 with TRBJ2-5; 12 bases are shared with TRBD2. The better agreement between TRBJ2-7 and the DNA end casts doubt on the J call. Germline V lookup: CDR1 SGHTA, CDR2 FQGNSA. The CDR3 totals 15 residues. The CDR3 region has the DNA TGTGCCAGCAGCCGGACTAGCGGGAAGGGTCTCGAGCAGTACTTC. Translated, it gives CASSRTSGKGLEQYF.